This T cell receptor beta chain was recovered during a study of post-analysis software for immune sequencing data. Background on the study: Both relapsing-remitting and secondary progressive multiple sclerosis featured among the disease courses, as did progressive-relapsing multiple sclerosis. General study points: Controls had lower frequencies than patients of about 5 TRBV segments, which included TRBV5-6, TRBV5-1 and TRBV20-1.

The CDR3 is 12 residues long. Germline V gives CDR1 DFQATT, CDR2 SNEGSKA (reference sequence). V was trimmed by 6 bases and J by 4 bases, leaving 13 bases between them. Comment on this clonotype: Antigen: not known.

Unique-molecular-identifier-tagged TCR beta cDNA libraries were used. Out of roughly 0.85 to 10 million T cells, about 460,000 cDNA molecules were generated. Each CDR3 protein is one row after TCRdb ran MiXCR on the PCR reads. The sample lists approximately 730,000 distinct CDR3 sequences, 40% to 55% seen once, with 4% to 5% in the top ten. The source of this sequence is a girl aged 10 to 17 with multiple sclerosis. The chain has TRBV20-1 and TRBJ2-7, with D perhaps being TRBD1 or TRBD2 (5 bases each). The material sequenced was blood. Here the CDR3 reads CSAPLGGYEQYF. CDR3 coding DNA: TGCAGTGCGCCACTTGGGGGTTACGAGCAGTACTTC.